This T cell receptor (beta chain) is drawn from a study of CD8+ T cells in alopecia areata. The treatment was: oral pan-JAK inhibitor, 5-10 mg twice daily. The CDR3 is 14 amino acids. Germline CDR1 reads SQVTM; CDR2 reads ANQGSEA. The V gene end was trimmed by 4 bases and the J gene end by 5 bases; junction bases not matched to a gene: 8. The authors extracted RNA and reverse transcribed it into cDNA as the sequencing template. Here immunoSEQ multiplex PCR was the method, and the copy in TCRdb shows in-frame clones only, minus some. The sample yields about 120,000 clones, about half seen once. This clone was counted a few times.

The clonotype comes from a human donor with alopecia areata. The chain joins TRBV29-1 to TRBJ2-3; 8 bases fit TRBD1. The material sequenced was CD4+ T cells sorted from blood, taken at week 4, from a patient treated with tofacitinib. This CDR3 is CSVARTGFRDTQYF. Here the CDR3 DNA reads TGCAGCGTTGCTCGGACAGGGTTCAGAGATACGCAGTATTTT.